This entry lists 26 T cell receptor beta chains sequenced from one sample in a study of technical replicates of blood from a handful of donors. TCRdb's table, derived via immunoSEQ multiplex PCR, lists solely in-frame clones and lacks some. Of over 70,000 clones listed, more than 90% are singletons. Sample: PBMCs. All receptors come from a human donor in good health. Some clones in this sample may be carry-over from other donors' samples.

The chain joins TRBV5-6 to TRBJ1-6, with D perhaps TRBD1 (6 bases). V was shortened by 3 bases and J by 10 bases, with 14 bases between the two germline ends. Germline values: CDR1 SGHDT, CDR2 YYEEEE. CDR3 size: 14 residues. The CDR3 DNA reads as TGTGCCAGCAGCTATAATCGACAGGCATCACCCCTCCACTTT. Translating gives CASSYNRQASPLHF. The full variable domain, rest sourced from reference TRBV5-6 and TRBJ1-6, is DAGVTQSPTHLIKTRGQQVTLRCSPKSGHDTVSWYQQALGQGPQFIFQYYEEEERQRGNFPDRFSGHQFPNYSSELNVNALLLGDSALYLCASSYNRQASPLHFGNGTRLTVT.

This chain uses TRBV29-1 with TRBJ2-5; D is undetermined. Germline CDR1 reads SQVTM; CDR2 reads ANQGSEA. The CDR3 length is 12 residues. V shed 7 bases and J shed 1 base, with 10 bases lying between them. This chain's CDR3 is CSAVPSQETQYF. In nucleotides, the CDR3 is TGCAGCGCGGTCCCATCCCAAGAGACCCAGTACTTC.

The chain links TRBV7-2 to TRBJ1-3; 8 bases align to TRBD1. The CDR3 length is 16 residues. With 4 bases clipped from V and 0 bases from J, the junction kept 5 bases outside the gene matches. CDR1 and CDR2 from the germline V gene are SGHTA and FQGNSA. This chain's CDR3 is CASSYLGQGSGNTIYF. DNA for the CDR3: TGTGCCAGCAGCTACCTAGGACAGGGCTCTGGAAACACCATATATTTT.

V is TRBV5-4 and J is TRBJ2-7; 8 nucleotides agree with TRBD1. Per germline, CDR1 SGHNT and CDR2 YYREEE (reference sequence). With V trimmed by 4 bases and J by 3 bases, 6 bases remained unmatched. This CDR3 has 14 residues. The CDR3 DNA follows: TGTGCCAGCAGCCTCCGGGACAGGTACTACGAGCAGTACTTC. Translation: CASSLRDRYYEQYF.

The chain couples TRBV6-5 to TRBJ1-5; D is perhaps TRBD1 (6 bases). Germline V gene lookup returns CDR1 MNHEY and CDR2 SVGAGI. The length of the CDR3 is 14 residues. V was cut by 5 bases and J by 2 bases, with 10 bases left in between. DNA of the CDR3: TGTGCCAGCAGTCCTAACAGGGGCAATCAGCCCCAGCATTTT. Amino acids: CASSPNRGNQPQHF.

This clone showed up just once. This chain connects TRBV5-6 to TRBJ2-3, with TRBD2 matching over 7 bases. CDR1 SGHDT and CDR2 YYEEEE come from the germline V gene. V was clipped by 4 bases and J by 5 bases; unmatched bases: 7. The CDR3 loop spans 14 amino acids. The CDR3 sequence: CASSRGRGGDTQYF. The CDR3 nucleotides read TGTGCCAGCAGCCGGGGGAGGGGTGGAGATACGCAGTATTTT.

CDR3 nucleotides: TGTGCCAGCAGCTTAAAGGACAGTACCCCGAGCTCAACTAATGAAAAACTGTTTTTT. Encoded protein: CASSLKDSTPSSTNEKLFF. The chain carries TRBV7-8 and TRBJ1-4, with a tentative D call TRBD1 (6 bases). CDR3 length: 19 residues. Germline CDR1 and CDR2: SGHVS and FQNEAQ. V was cut by 2 bases and J by 0 bases, with 19 bases left in between.

With respect to this clone: Germline is not matched at one junction end, which may reflect a read error. The chain links TRBV18 to TRBJ2-1, with unresolved D. The germline V gene has CDR1 KGHSH and CDR2 LQKENI. This CDR3 comprises 14 residues. CDR3 in amino acids: CASSPQTLDNEQFF. The CDR3, as DNA: TGTGCCAGCTCTCCACAGACACTTGACAATGAGCAGTTCTTC. The entire variable domain, with the rest obtained from reference TRBV18 and TRBJ2-1, is as follows: NAGVMQNPRHLVRRRGQEARLRCSPMKGHSHVYWYRQLPEEGLKFMVYLQKENIIDESGMPKERFSAEFPKEGPSILRIQQVVRGDSAAYFCASSPQTLDNEQFFGPGTRLTVL.

The chain employs TRBV4-2 and TRBJ2-5; the match to TRBD2 covers 8 bases. The germline V gene encodes CDR1 LGHNA and CDR2 YNFKEQ. CDR3 length: 14 residues. Unmatched junction bases numbered 4, after V lost 2 bases and J lost 5 bases. For the CDR3, the DNA is TGTGCCAGCAGCCAAAGAGCGGGAGCTGAGACCCAGTACTTC. Its protein product is CASSQRAGAETQYF.

The J gene is TRBJ1-1, the V gene TRBV5-1; 8 bases line up with TRBD1. The CDR3 covers 12 residues. The V gene end was trimmed by 3 bases and the J gene end by 8 bases; junction bases not matched to a gene: 3. Germline CDR1 is SGHRS and CDR2 is YFSETQ. CDR3 in amino acids: CASSSGQGEAFF. In DNA form, the CDR3 reads TGCGCCAGCAGCTCAGGACAGGGAGAAGCTTTCTTT.

The chain links TRBV19 to TRBJ2-3, with TRBD2 matching over 9 bases. V was clipped by 3 bases and J by 3 bases; unmatched bases: 10. Germline CDR1 is LNHDA and CDR2 is SQIVND (reference sequence). The CDR3 covers 17 residues. This chain's CDR3 is CASSMGSGGEWTDTQYF. CDR3 nucleotide sequence: TGTGCCAGTAGTATGGGTAGCGGGGGAGAGTGGACAGATACGCAGTATTTT.

The V call is TRBV9, the J call TRBJ1-6, with 11 positions matching TRBD1. V was clipped by 4 bases and J by 9 bases; unmatched bases: 6. This CDR3 contains 15 residues. CDR1 SGDLS and CDR2 YYNGEE come from the germline V gene. The CDR3 loop reads CASSTGQGAGSPLHF. In DNA form, the CDR3 reads TGTGCCAGCAGCACAGGACAGGGGGCGGGTTCACCCCTCCACTTT. The full variable domain, completed using reference TRBV9 and TRBJ1-6, is DSGVTQTPKHLITATGQRVTLRCSPRSGDLSVYWYQQSLDQGLQFLIQYYNGEERAKGNILERFSAQQFPDLHSELNLSSLELGDSALYFCASSTGQGAGSPLHFGNGTRLTVT.

The chain's CDR3 is CASSPLAGGRSETQYF. The CDR3 nucleotides read TGTGCCAGCTCACCGCTAGCGGGAGGGCGAAGTGAGACCCAGTACTTC. V and J are TRBV18 and TRBJ2-5, with TRBD2 matching 12 bases. With 3 bases clipped from V and 5 bases from J, the junction kept 7 bases outside the gene matches. Germline V gives CDR1 KGHSH, CDR2 LQKENI. The length of the CDR3 is 16 residues.

The rearrangement uses TRBV7-9 and TRBJ2-5, with D uncertain. The CDR3 is 13 residues long. V was trimmed by 5 bases and J by 3 bases, leaving 10 bases between them. Germline CDR1 reads SEHNR; CDR2 reads FQNEAQ (reference sequence). The CDR3 coding sequence is TGTGCCAGCAGCGCTCCTACTAAAGAGACCCAGTACTTC. Amino acids: CASSAPTKETQYF.

The V and J genes are TRBV7-2 and TRBJ2-3; 11 bases map to TRBD2. Germline V CDR1 and CDR2: SGHTA, FQGNSA. Trimming took 3 bases from V and 5 from J; bases not matched to a gene: 4. This CDR3 comprises 15 residues. The CDR3 nucleotides are TGTGCCAGCAGCTTGACTAGCGGGGCCCAAGATACGCAGTATTTT. This codes for CASSLTSGAQDTQYF.

Notes on this clone: The junction differs from germline at one of its ends, possibly a read error. The V gene is TRBV27, the J gene TRBJ1-2, with TRBD1 as a possible D gene (5 bases). CDR1 and CDR2 from the germline V gene are MNHEY and SMNVEV (reference sequence). The CDR3 has 13 amino acids. The CDR3 protein is CATSTFGGRGYTF. The CDR3 nucleotides are TGTGCCACCAGTACCTTCGGGGGACGTGGCTACACCTTC.

The chain combines TRBV19 with TRBJ2-6; a weak D match, TRBD1 (6 bases). Germline V gene data show CDR1 as LNHDA and CDR2 as SQIVND (reference sequence). The CDR3 extends over 16 amino acids. The V end was cut by 4 bases, the J end by 0 bases, with 10 bases between. CDR3 DNA: TGTGCCAGTAGTAGGGACAAACCCTCTGGGGCCAACGTCCTGACTTTC. It is translated as CASSRDKPSGANVLTF.

V and J are TRBV2 and TRBJ1-5, with 8 nucleotides matching TRBD1. V trimming: 6 bases; J trimming: 1 base; junction bases outside the gene matches: 5. Germline lookup yields CDR1 SNHLY and CDR2 FYNNEI. The length of the CDR3 is 15 residues. The CDR3 DNA reads as TGTGCCAGCAGGGGGGGGACAGGAAGCAATCAGCCCCAGCATTTT. Translation: CASRGGTGSNQPQHF.

The CDR3 sequence: CASNTGGVDGYTF. The CDR3 coding sequence is TGTGCCAGCAACACAGGGGGGGTAGATGGCTACACCTTC. The V gene is TRBV6-1, the J gene TRBJ1-2; TRBD1 matches 8 bases. Germline assignment: CDR1 MNHNS and CDR2 SASEGT. Germline trimming cut 7 bases from V and 6 bases from J; bases unmatched to any gene: 7. The CDR3 runs 13 residues.

The table lists this clone with a few counts. V is TRBV6-1 and J is TRBJ2-1; possible D gene TRBD2, 7 bases. CDR1 is MNHNS, CDR2 SASEGT, per germline. The CDR3 contains 16 residues. Trimming took 1 base from V and 5 from J, leaving 15 bases between them. The CDR3 sequence: CASSEGAGAINNEQFF. CDR3 nucleotide sequence: TGTGCCAGCAGTGAAGGGGCGGGGGCCATTAACAATGAGCAGTTCTTC.

V usage is TRBV2 and J usage is TRBJ2-5; D is possibly TRBD2 (6 bases). The germline V gene has CDR1 SNHLY and CDR2 FYNNEI. The CDR3 covers 14 residues. V gave up 6 bases and J gave up 5 bases, with 16 bases separating them. The CDR3 loop is CASRGSAGQETQYF. In DNA, the CDR3 is TGTGCCAGCAGAGGGTCCGCGGGGCAGGAGACCCAGTACTTC.

The chain links TRBV6-1 to TRBJ2-7; D call uncertain. The length of the CDR3 is 16 residues. V lost 1 base to trimming and J lost 1 base, with 14 bases between them. The germline CDR1 and CDR2 sequences are MNHNS and SASEGT. CDR3 protein: CASSEGVGGHSYEQYF. The CDR3 DNA is TGTGCCAGCAGTGAAGGGGTCGGCGGTCATTCCTACGAGCAGTACTTC.

The chain links TRBV7-2 to TRBJ2-5; TRBD1 matches 8 bases. V gave up 3 bases and J gave up 5 bases; unmatched junction bases: 5. This CDR3 comprises 14 residues. CDR1 is SGHTA, CDR2 FQGNSA, per germline. The CDR3 region is CASSLFRQGETQYF. The CDR3 bases are TGTGCCAGCAGCTTGTTTCGACAGGGGGAGACCCAGTACTTC.

The chain carries TRBV29-1 and TRBJ1-1, with 12 nucleotides matching TRBD1. The CDR3 is 16 residues long. V lost 6 bases, J lost 7 bases, and 15 bases stayed unmatched. Germline CDR1 SQVTM, CDR2 ANQGSEA. The CDR3 region is CSVPSGDRGPLNEAFF. CDR3 bases: TGCAGCGTCCCGTCGGGGGACAGGGGGCCTCTTAATGAAGCTTTCTTT.

In DNA, the CDR3 is TGCAGTGCAAAATCCGAGGATACGCAGTATTTT. It specifies CSAKSEDTQYF. V and J are TRBV20-1 and TRBJ2-3; D gene uncertain. Germline lookup yields CDR1 DFQATT and CDR2 SNEGSKA (reference sequence). The CDR3 is 11 amino acids. V lost 6 bases and J 6 bases, leaving 10 bases between the germline ends.

This chain connects TRBV2 to TRBJ2-6; perhaps TRBD1 as D (6 bases). This CDR3 is built from 18 residues. Germline CDR1 and CDR2: SNHLY and FYNNEI. Trimming stripped 2 bases from V and 0 bases from J, with 14 bases between. This CDR3 reads CASSEWGRLFSGANVLTF. The CDR3 coding sequence is TGTGCCAGCAGTGAATGGGGGCGCCTGTTCTCTGGGGCCAACGTCCTGACTTTC.